A single T cell receptor (beta chain) is shown here with its context. The antigen remains unidentified. The data were taken from a study of cytomegalovirus exposure and HLA in healthy donors. Study-wide context: From donors who were HLA-typed, an early data release held about 85 million unique TCRs.

CDR3 length equals 11 residues. CDR1 is SNHLY, CDR2 FYNNEI, per germline. Trimming cost V 4 bases and J 9 bases, with 4 bases left between them. Overall study findings and caveats: A later analysis showed TCR association rates differing by HLA locus, peaking at DRB1 and lowest at HLA-C. Among donors in an Asian-associated ancestry cluster, a later analysis reportedly found fewer N-insertions than the approximately 670-donor mean. Later analysis demonstrated an association between a missense DCLRE1C variant and TCR beta V- and J-gene trimming.

Vbeta (60) and Jbeta (13) primers were used in the PCR. Using immunoSEQ multiplex PCR, the repertoire was profiled, and TCRdb retains in-frame clones only, with some absent. This listing includes fewer than 200,000 clones. The rearrangement links TRBV2 to TRBJ1-6; D ambiguous. Sequencing was done on a sample of PBMCs. This clonotype was obtained from a man aged 25-45 years in good health and CMV-seronegative. CDR3 sequence (DNA): TGTGCCAGCAGTGCATCTTCACCCCTCCACTTT. Its protein is CASSASSPLHF.